This entry lists 12 T cell receptor beta chains sequenced from one sample in a study of Tregs in tolerant kidney transplant recipients. The data were produced by immunoSEQ multiplex PCR, yet TCRdb's version contains in-frame clones alone and is incomplete. Of hundreds of thousands of clones in the sample, about four fifths were seen once. Sequenced sample: CD4+ T cells from blood. The source is a human donor in good health.

The V and J genes are TRBV19 and TRBJ1-2; maybe TRBD1 (5 bases). CDR3 length equals 14 residues. Germline CDR1 and CDR2: LNHDA and SQIVND (reference sequence). V dropped 8 bases and J dropped 6 bases, with 19 bases sitting between them. CDR3 loop: CASGGGGKYDGYTF. The CDR3 DNA reads as TGTGCCAGTGGCGGCGGGGGGAAGTACGATGGCTACACCTTC.

V and J are TRBV19 and TRBJ1-1; perhaps TRBD1 as D (5 bases). Germline CDR1 reads LNHDA; CDR2 reads SQIVND (reference sequence). This CDR3 is built from 14 residues. Trimming removed 0 bases at V and 5 bases at J, with 10 bases between. The DNA for the CDR3 is TGTGCCAGTAGTATAGAGAAGGGGATGACTGAAGCTTTCTTT. The encoded protein is CASSIEKGMTEAFF.

In this sample, this clone turned up once. J is TRBJ2-5 and V is TRBV5-1; 7 bases fit TRBD2. The J segment lost 0 bases and the V segment lost 0 bases, leaving 8 bases of the junction unmatched. This CDR3 comprises 17 residues. The germline V gene has CDR1 SGHRS and CDR2 YFSETQ. The DNA for the CDR3 is TGCGCCAGCAGCTTGGGTCCTAGCGGACCGTACCAAGAGACCCAGTACTTC. Protein product: CASSLGPSGPYQETQYF.

The V gene is TRBV19, the J gene TRBJ1-2; tentative D call: TRBD1 (5 bases). The CDR3 totals 14 residues. In germline, CDR1 is LNHDA, CDR2 SQIVND (reference sequence). Deletions cut 7 bases from V and 4 bases from J, with 16 bases between. CDR3 in amino acids: CASTMQGSIYGYTF. The CDR3 nucleotides are TGTGCCAGTACCATGCAGGGTTCGATCTATGGCTACACCTTC.

The rearrangement uses TRBV5-1 and TRBJ1-2, with 10 bases that match TRBD1. V was clipped by 4 bases and J by 0 bases; unmatched bases: 3. The germline V gene has CDR1 SGHRS and CDR2 YFSETQ. The CDR3 loop spans 15 amino acids. CDR3 protein: CASSRGQGPNYGYTF. The CDR3 bases are TGCGCCAGCAGCCGGGGACAGGGGCCTAACTATGGCTACACCTTC.

A remark on this clone: Other nucleotide sequences in the sample specify the same CDR3. The CDR3 sequence: CSARVVYEQYF. The CDR3 nucleotides read TGCAGTGCTAGAGTTGTCTACGAGCAGTACTTC. The gene calls are TRBV20-1 and TRBJ2-7; no definite D call. Germline CDR1 is DFQATT and CDR2 is SNEGSKA (reference sequence). The CDR3 is 11 residues long. Trimming removed 1 base at V and 3 bases at J, with 4 bases between.

This chain uses TRBV18 with TRBJ2-7, with TRBD2 as a possible D gene (6 bases). Between the trimmed V and J ends, which lost 0 bases and 4 bases, there was a span of 16 bases. Germline V gene sequence: CDR1 KGHSH, CDR2 LQKENI. CDR3 length equals 16 residues. DNA of the CDR3: TGTGCCAGCTCACCACCCCGTGCGGGGAATAGGTACGAGCAGTACTTC. Encoded protein: CASSPPRAGNRYEQYF.

The chain recombines TRBV2 with TRBJ1-2; D gene unclear. From germline, CDR1 is SNHLY and CDR2 FYNNEI. Trimming removed 8 bases from V and 2 bases from J, with 18 bases in between. The length of the CDR3 is 15 residues. For the CDR3, the DNA is TGTGCCAGCCCCGGCGGTCGAGGGCCCAACTATGGCTACACCTTC. Translated: CASPGGRGPNYGYTF.

The chain uses TRBV14 and TRBJ2-5; a possible D gene is TRBD1 (6 bases). Germline V lookup: CDR1 SGHDN, CDR2 FVKESK. V lost 3 bases, J lost 5 bases, and 16 bases lay in between. This CDR3 comprises 15 residues. The CDR3 is CASSQNTGFWETQYF. In nucleotides, the CDR3 is TGTGCCAGCAGCCAGAATACAGGGTTCTGGGAGACCCAGTACTTC.

The chain combines TRBV5-1 with TRBJ1-1, with a weak D call TRBD1 (5 bases). Germline V gene data show CDR1 as SGHRS and CDR2 as YFSETQ. The CDR3 is made up of 16 amino acids. V lost 1 base, J lost 0 bases, and 13 bases lay in between. CDR3 sequence reads: CASSLTPGKMNTEAFF. The CDR3 coding sequence is TGCGCCAGCAGCTTGACGCCAGGGAAGATGAACACTGAAGCTTTCTTT.

Here the CDR3 reads CASSLGVSVQETQYF. The CDR3 coding sequence is TGTGCCAGCAGCTTAGGGGTGTCGGTACAAGAGACCCAGTACTTC. V is TRBV7-2 and J is TRBJ2-5; D ambiguous. Trimming cost V 1 base and J 2 bases, with 11 bases left between them. The CDR3 runs to 15 residues. Germline CDR1 is SGHTA and CDR2 is FQGNSA.

This chain connects TRBV6-1 to TRBJ2-3; D gene unclear. Trimming stripped 1 base from V and 0 bases from J, with 11 bases between. From germline, CDR1 is MNHNS and CDR2 SASEGT. CDR3 size: 16 residues. CDR3 nucleotide sequence: TGTGCCAGCAGTGAAGTTTCTAAAGATAGCACAGATACGCAGTATTTT. Translated, it gives CASSEVSKDSTDTQYF.